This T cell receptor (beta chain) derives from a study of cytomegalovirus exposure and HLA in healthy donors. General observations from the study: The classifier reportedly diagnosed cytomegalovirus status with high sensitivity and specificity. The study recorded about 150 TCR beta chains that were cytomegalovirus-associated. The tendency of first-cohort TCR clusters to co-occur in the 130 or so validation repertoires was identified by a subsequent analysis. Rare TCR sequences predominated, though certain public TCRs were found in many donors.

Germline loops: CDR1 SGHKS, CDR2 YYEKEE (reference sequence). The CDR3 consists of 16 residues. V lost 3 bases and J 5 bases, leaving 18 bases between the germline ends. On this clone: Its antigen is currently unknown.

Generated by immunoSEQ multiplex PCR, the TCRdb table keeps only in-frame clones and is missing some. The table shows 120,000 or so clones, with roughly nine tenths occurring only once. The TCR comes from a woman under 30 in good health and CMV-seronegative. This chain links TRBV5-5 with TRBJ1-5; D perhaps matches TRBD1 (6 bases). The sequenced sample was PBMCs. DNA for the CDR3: TGTGCCAGCAGCTGGAGAGGGATGAAGGGGGATCAGCCCCAGCATTTT. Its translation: CASSWRGMKGDQPQHF.